This T cell receptor beta chain was observed in a study of T-cell memory formation after mild COVID-19. Study summary: Largely donor-specific TCR clusters were found.

This clonotype has only a few counts. The CDR3 contains 20 residues. Looked up from germline, CDR1 is SEHNR and CDR2 is FQNEAQ (reference sequence). J lost 5 bases, V lost 5 bases, and 17 bases had no gene match. TCRdb re-called the 5' RACE reads with MiXCR, one entry per CDR3 protein. The sample carries 450,000 or so distinct CDR3 sequences, about 23% recorded once. Sequenced material: PBMCs or a T cell subset sorted from them (not recorded which). The chain joins TRBV7-9 to TRBJ2-2, with 13 bases that match TRBD2. The TCR was taken from an adult woman who had mild COVID-19 (a few samples of this study predate the infection). Cell type and time point are not known. In nucleotides, the CDR3 is TGTGCCAGCAGCCCCCGTGCCCGGACTAGCGGGAGACAGTGGACCGGGGAGCTGTTTTTT. Translating gives CASSPRARTSGRQWTGELFF.